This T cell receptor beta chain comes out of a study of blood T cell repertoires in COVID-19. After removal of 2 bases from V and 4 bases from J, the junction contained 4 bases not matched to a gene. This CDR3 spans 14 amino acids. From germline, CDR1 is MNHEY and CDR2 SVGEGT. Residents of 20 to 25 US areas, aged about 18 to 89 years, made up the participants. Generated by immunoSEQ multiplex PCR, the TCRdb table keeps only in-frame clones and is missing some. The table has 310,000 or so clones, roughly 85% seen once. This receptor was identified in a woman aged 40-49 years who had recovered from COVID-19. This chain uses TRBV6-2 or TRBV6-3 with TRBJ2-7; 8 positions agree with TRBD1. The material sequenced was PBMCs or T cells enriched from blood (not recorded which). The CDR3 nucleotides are TGTGCCAGCAGTTACCCAGGGGGCTCTTACGAGCAGTACTTC. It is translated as CASSYPGGSYEQYF.